Following are 21 T cell receptor beta chains from one sample sequenced in a study of T cells expressing NK-cell markers. TCRdb reprocessed the 5' RACE reads; each CDR3 protein has one entry and no DNA is given. The repertoire table contains 550,000 to 600,000 distinct CDR3 sequences. The sample consisted of blood T cells: a sorted CD56 or NKG2C T cell subset, CD4+ or CD8+ T cells, or bulk PBMC T cells (not recorded which). These receptors were collected from a man aged 18 to 29 in good health.

The chain uses TRBV29-1 and TRBJ2-5; the D call from TCRdb, TRBD1, cannot be confirmed without DNA. Germline assignment: CDR1 SQVTM and CDR2 ANQGSEA. This CDR3 spans 12 amino acids. The CDR3: CSGRDREETQYF.

V and J are TRBV11-3 and TRBJ2-3; the D gene TCRdb calls, TRBD2, cannot be checked with no DNA. The germline CDR1 and CDR2 sequences are SGHNT and YENEEA. The CDR3 has 15 amino acids. CDR3 residues: CASSSGWATPDTQYF.

The chain joins TRBV29-1 to TRBJ2-5; TCRdb selects TRBD1, and the lack of DNA leaves this call unchecked. The germline V gene has CDR1 SQVTM and CDR2 ANQGSEA. The CDR3 is made up of 15 amino acids. The CDR3: CSVERVDRLQETQYF.

The chain carries TRBV15 and TRBJ1-4. The CDR3 length is 14 residues. Germline assignment: CDR1 LNHNV and CDR2 YYDKDF (reference sequence). The CDR3 loop reads CATSRDKRNEKLFF. The full variable domain, in which reference TRBV15 and TRBJ1-4 provide the parts outside the CDR3, is DAMVIQNPRYQVTQFGKPVTLSCSQTLNHNVMYWYQQKSSQAPKLLFHYYDKDFNNEADTPDNFQSRRPNTSFCFLDIRSPGLGDTAMYLCATSRDKRNEKLFFGSGTQLSVL.

The chain couples TRBV20-1 to TRBJ2-1. The CDR3 runs to 14 residues. CDR1 DFQATT and CDR2 SNEGSKA come from the germline V gene (reference sequence). CDR3 amino acids: CSARRRINYNEQFF.

Here the CDR3 reads CSASFGQGGNQPQHF. The chain has TRBV20-1 and TRBJ1-5; TCRdb's D gene call, TRBD1, goes unchecked for lack of DNA. Germline CDR1 and CDR2: DFQATT and SNEGSKA (reference sequence). The CDR3 length is 15 residues.

The rearrangement joins TRBV5-1 to TRBJ2-7. Germline values: CDR1 SGHRS, CDR2 YFSETQ. This CDR3 is built from 17 residues. CDR3 sequence reads: CASSEEIGGLPPYEQYF.

V and J are TRBV7-2 and TRBJ2-3; there is no DNA to check the TCRdb D call of TRBD2. The CDR3 totals 14 residues. The germline V gene encodes CDR1 SGHTA and CDR2 FQGNSA. The CDR3 protein is CASSLTSVGDTQYF.

The chain carries TRBV19 and TRBJ2-2; with no DNA, the TCRdb D assignment of TRBD2 cannot be verified. CDR1 LNHDA and CDR2 SQIVND come from the germline V gene (reference sequence). This CDR3 is built from 15 residues. This CDR3 reads CASSGSGSRSGELFF.

The chain has TRBV10-3 and TRBJ1-6; TCRdb lists TRBD1, though no DNA is available to test this call. Germline V gene sequence: CDR1 ENHRY, CDR2 SYGVKD. The CDR3 is 15 amino acids. CDR3 amino acids: CAIRNGQGNNSPLHF.

The V call is TRBV5-1, the J call TRBJ2-6; checking the TCRdb D call of TRBD1 is not possible without DNA. From germline, CDR1 is SGHRS and CDR2 YFSETQ. The CDR3 loop spans 18 amino acids. CDR3 amino acids: CASSADRGGGFGANVLTF.

The rearrangement uses TRBV3-1 and TRBJ2-1; TCRdb's D gene call, TRBD2, goes unchecked for lack of DNA. Germline CDR1 LGHDT, CDR2 YNNKEL (reference sequence). The CDR3 contains 13 residues. The CDR3 spells CASSRLAPAEQFF.

The chain recombines TRBV29-1 with TRBJ1-4. The CDR3 runs to 13 residues. Germline CDR1 reads SQVTM; CDR2 reads ANQGSEA. The CDR3 sequence is CSVVSPANEKLFF.

The rearrangement joins TRBV30 to TRBJ1-1. CDR1 GTSNPN and CDR2 SVGIG come from the germline V gene (reference sequence). The CDR3 is 15 amino acids. CDR3 residues: CAWSVRRTLNTEAFF.

CDR3 amino acids: CASSLGKATPETQYF. The genes are TRBV7-8 and TRBJ2-5. Germline CDR1 reads SGHVS; CDR2 reads FQNEAQ. The CDR3 consists of 15 residues.

The chain uses TRBV20-1 and TRBJ2-2; TCRdb selects TRBD1, and the lack of DNA leaves this call unchecked. CDR1 and CDR2 from the germline V gene are DFQATT and SNEGSKA (reference sequence). This CDR3 contains 16 residues. The CDR3: CSARDGRGSVSGELFF.

The chain employs TRBV12-3 or TRBV12-4 and TRBJ1-1; lacking DNA, the TRBD1 call made by TCRdb goes unchecked. This CDR3 has 17 residues. CDR3 loop: CASSPGTGKEGNTEAFF.

The genes are TRBV3-1 and TRBJ1-2; the TCRdb D gene call, TRBD1, has no DNA to confirm it. Germline CDR1 and CDR2: LGHDT and YNNKEL (reference sequence). This CDR3 has 13 amino acids. The CDR3 spells CASSQGQSLGYTF.

The chain links TRBV11-1 to TRBJ2-2; TCRdb's D call, TRBD1, is unchecked because there is no DNA. CDR1 is SGHAT and CDR2 is FQDESV in the germline V gene (reference sequence). This CDR3 is built from 18 residues. Here the CDR3 reads CASSFPSRDRTNTGELFF.

The chain joins TRBV3-1 to TRBJ2-3; the TCRdb call, TRBD1, lacks DNA for checking. This CDR3 contains 18 residues. Per germline, CDR1 LGHDT and CDR2 YNNKEL (reference sequence). CDR3 protein: CASSPDPRWGGFTDTQYF.

The chain couples TRBV12-5 to TRBJ2-2. Looked up from germline, CDR1 is LGHNT and CDR2 is FRNRAP. This CDR3 comprises 16 residues. The CDR3 sequence is CASGLVPGHYTGELFF.